The 16 T cell receptor beta chains below come from one sample, sequenced in a study of blood T cell repertoires in COVID-19. Sequencing was performed with immunoSEQ multiplex PCR; in TCRdb, only in-frame clones are kept and a portion is missing. The table includes 210,000 or so clones, around 78% detected once. Sequencing input: peripheral blood. These receptors were collected from a woman aged 80 or over with active or convalescent COVID-19.

In regard to this clone: The junction shows a germline mismatch at one end, possibly a read error. The rearrangement joins TRBV6-1 to TRBJ1-2; TRBD1 aligns across 11 bases. The CDR3 has 15 residues. In germline, CDR1 is MNHNS, CDR2 SASEGT. CDR3 residues: CASREGQGAYYGYTF. The CDR3 nucleotides are TGTGCCAGCAGGGAAGGACAGGGGGCCTACTATGGCTACACCTTC.

This clone was found a few times. The V gene is TRBV9, the J gene TRBJ2-1; TRBD2 matches 10 bases. The CDR3 extends over 17 amino acids. Germline loops: CDR1 SGDLS, CDR2 YYNGEE. V lost 3 bases, J lost 4 bases, and 10 bases stayed unmatched. The CDR3 reads CASSAGNSGGIYNEQFF. The CDR3 nucleotides read TGTGCCAGCAGCGCAGGCAATAGCGGGGGGATATACAATGAGCAGTTCTTC. Full variable domain (missing parts from reference TRBV9 and TRBJ2-1): DSGVTQTPKHLITATGQRVTLRCSPRSGDLSVYWYQQSLDQGLQFLIQYYNGEERAKGNILERFSAQQFPDLHSELNLSSLELGDSALYFCASSAGNSGGIYNEQFFGPGTRLTVL.

The chain couples TRBV5-1 to TRBJ1-2, with 10 positions matching TRBD1. Germline V gives CDR1 SGHRS, CDR2 YFSETQ. J gave up 4 bases and V 4 bases, and 4 bases lay outside the gene matches. The CDR3 has 14 amino acids. The CDR3 loop reads CASSTRTGGYGYTF. The CDR3 DNA follows: TGCGCCAGCAGCACAAGGACAGGGGGCTATGGCTACACCTTC.

The chain employs TRBV24-1 and TRBJ1-2, with 12 bases that match TRBD1. The germline CDR1 and CDR2 sequences are KGHDR and SFDVKD. The junction had 3 bases not matched to a gene; V was cut back by 5 bases and J by 3 bases. This CDR3 comprises 15 residues. This CDR3 reads CATSGGDRGHYGYTF. For the CDR3, the DNA is TGTGCCACCAGTGGAGGGGACAGGGGGCACTATGGCTACACCTTC.

The CDR3 DNA follows: TGTGCCAGCAGCCAAAACAGGGACAATGAGCAGTTCTTC. Amino acid sequence: CASSQNRDNEQFF. The gene calls are TRBV5-6 and TRBJ2-1, with D possibly matching TRBD1 (6 bases). The germline V gene encodes CDR1 SGHDT and CDR2 YYEEEE. The germline V and J ends were trimmed by 4 bases and 5 bases, with 10 bases remaining between them. CDR3 length equals 13 residues.

This clone was recorded a few times. The chain carries TRBV7-9 and TRBJ1-1; TRBD1 matches at 8 bases. Germline CDR1 is SEHNR and CDR2 is FQNEAQ (reference sequence). V was clipped by 5 bases and J by 2 bases; unmatched bases: 13. The CDR3 has 17 amino acids. CDR3 nucleotides: TGTGCCAGCAGCAAAACCGGGACAGGCGACCTTAACACTGAAGCTTTCTTT. It encodes CASSKTGTGDLNTEAFF. Filled out from reference TRBV7-9 and TRBJ1-1, the complete variable domain reads DTGVSQNPRHKITKRGQNVTFRCDPISEHNRLYWYRQTLGQGPEFLTYFQNEAQLEKSRLLSDRFSAERPKGSFSTLEIQRTEQGDSAMYLCASSKTGTGDLNTEAFFGQGTRLTVV.

The rearrangement joins TRBV10-2 to TRBJ1-1; the D gene is possibly TRBD1 (5 bases). Germline-derived CDR1 and CDR2 are WSHSY and SAAADI. V was cut by 5 bases and J by 3 bases, with 10 bases left in between. The CDR3 has 13 amino acids. This CDR3 reads CASSRQTYTEAFF. CDR3 DNA: TGCGCCAGCAGTCGACAGACATACACTGAAGCTTTCTTT.

The chain employs TRBV7-9 and TRBJ1-3; the D is unclear. Trimming stripped 1 base from V and 4 bases from J, with 11 bases between. The germline gives CDR1 SEHNR, CDR2 FQNEAQ (reference sequence). The CDR3 contains 15 residues. The CDR3 DNA sequence: TGTGCCAGCAGCTTAGTAGCGGGGTACGGAAACACCATATATTTT. It translates to CASSLVAGYGNTIYF.

The chain combines TRBV19 with TRBJ1-5, with a tentative D call TRBD1 (5 bases). V gave up 3 bases and J gave up 5 bases, with 14 bases separating them. The germline V gene has CDR1 LNHDA and CDR2 SQIVND (reference sequence). The CDR3 totals 15 residues. The CDR3 DNA reads as TGTGCCAGTAGTATTAGAGGCGGGGGGGATCAGCCCCAGCATTTT. It encodes CASSIRGGGDQPQHF.

This clone was picked up a small number of times. The J gene is TRBJ1-2, the V gene TRBV9; D may be TRBD1 (5 bases). V was cut by 0 bases and J by 5 bases, with 11 bases left in between. The CDR3 contains 14 residues. CDR1 and CDR2 (germline): SGDLS, YYNGEE. CDR3 sequence: CASSVEGAGYGYTF. CDR3 nucleotide sequence: TGTGCCAGCAGCGTAGAAGGGGCAGGGTATGGCTACACCTTC.

The V and J genes are TRBV2 and TRBJ2-1; TRBD2 aligns across 10 bases. V lost 11 bases, J lost 15 bases, and 22 bases stayed unmatched. The CDR3 spans 15 residues. Germline-derived CDR1 and CDR2 are SNHLY and FYNNEI. The CDR3 DNA follows: TGTGCCGGCATGGTGGTTGTAGAAGCGGGGGGGCGGCTGTTCTTC. It encodes CAGMVVVEAGGRLFF.

CDR3 bases: TGTGCCAGCAGTCGGGGGGCTAGCGGGGAAGAGACCCAGTACTTC. This codes for CASSRGASGEETQYF. This sequence joins TRBV6-5 and TRBJ2-5; TRBD2 matches 9 bases. Germline V gene data show CDR1 as MNHEY and CDR2 as SVGAGI. The junction had 7 bases not matched to a gene; V was cut back by 5 bases and J by 3 bases. The CDR3 spans 15 residues.

The chain is built from TRBV6-5 and TRBJ2-3, with 9 bases lining up with TRBD2. Germline CDR1 is MNHEY and CDR2 is SVGAGI. The CDR3 sequence is 14 residues long. Germline trimming cut 11 bases from V and 8 bases from J; bases unmatched to any gene: 14. This CDR3 is CASRLAEGRGTQYF. DNA of the CDR3: TGTGCCTCCCGACTAGCGGAGGGTCGTGGTACGCAGTATTTT.

This clone was counted only a few times. The DNA for the CDR3 is TGTGCCAGCAGTGAAGGGCAGGGGGTTGAAAAACTGTTTTTT. Translation gives CASSEGQGVEKLFF. This chain uses TRBV2 with TRBJ1-4; 7 bases agree with TRBD1. The V gene's germline CDR1 is SNHLY and CDR2 FYNNEI. J was trimmed by 7 bases and V by 1 base; bases with no gene match: 3. This CDR3 is 14 amino acids long.

This clone has more than one count but fewer than ten. The chain uses TRBV7-2 and TRBJ2-3; 14 bases fit TRBD2. Looked up from germline, CDR1 is SGHTA and CDR2 is FQGNSA. The CDR3 contains 16 residues. V dropped 5 bases and J dropped 2; count of bases not matched to a gene: 3. The CDR3 reads CASSLGLAGVTDTQYF. In DNA, the CDR3 is TGTGCCAGCAGCCTGGGACTAGCGGGGGTCACAGATACGCAGTATTTT. The full variable domain, its missing parts supplied by reference TRBV7-2 and TRBJ2-3, is GAGVSQSPSNKVTEKGKDVELRCDPISGHTALYWYRQSLGQGLEFLIYFQGNSAPDKSGLPSDRFSAERTGGSVSTLTIQRTQQEDSAVYLCASSLGLAGVTDTQYFGPGTRLTVL.

The chain recombines TRBV6-6 with TRBJ1-2; D is unclear. Germline V gives CDR1 MNHNY, CDR2 SVGAGI (reference sequence). Deletions cut 8 bases from V and 4 bases from J, with 14 bases between. This CDR3 is 13 amino acids long. The CDR3 is CASQEGLVYGYTF. The CDR3 nucleotides are TGTGCCAGCCAGGAGGGTCTGGTCTATGGCTACACCTTC.